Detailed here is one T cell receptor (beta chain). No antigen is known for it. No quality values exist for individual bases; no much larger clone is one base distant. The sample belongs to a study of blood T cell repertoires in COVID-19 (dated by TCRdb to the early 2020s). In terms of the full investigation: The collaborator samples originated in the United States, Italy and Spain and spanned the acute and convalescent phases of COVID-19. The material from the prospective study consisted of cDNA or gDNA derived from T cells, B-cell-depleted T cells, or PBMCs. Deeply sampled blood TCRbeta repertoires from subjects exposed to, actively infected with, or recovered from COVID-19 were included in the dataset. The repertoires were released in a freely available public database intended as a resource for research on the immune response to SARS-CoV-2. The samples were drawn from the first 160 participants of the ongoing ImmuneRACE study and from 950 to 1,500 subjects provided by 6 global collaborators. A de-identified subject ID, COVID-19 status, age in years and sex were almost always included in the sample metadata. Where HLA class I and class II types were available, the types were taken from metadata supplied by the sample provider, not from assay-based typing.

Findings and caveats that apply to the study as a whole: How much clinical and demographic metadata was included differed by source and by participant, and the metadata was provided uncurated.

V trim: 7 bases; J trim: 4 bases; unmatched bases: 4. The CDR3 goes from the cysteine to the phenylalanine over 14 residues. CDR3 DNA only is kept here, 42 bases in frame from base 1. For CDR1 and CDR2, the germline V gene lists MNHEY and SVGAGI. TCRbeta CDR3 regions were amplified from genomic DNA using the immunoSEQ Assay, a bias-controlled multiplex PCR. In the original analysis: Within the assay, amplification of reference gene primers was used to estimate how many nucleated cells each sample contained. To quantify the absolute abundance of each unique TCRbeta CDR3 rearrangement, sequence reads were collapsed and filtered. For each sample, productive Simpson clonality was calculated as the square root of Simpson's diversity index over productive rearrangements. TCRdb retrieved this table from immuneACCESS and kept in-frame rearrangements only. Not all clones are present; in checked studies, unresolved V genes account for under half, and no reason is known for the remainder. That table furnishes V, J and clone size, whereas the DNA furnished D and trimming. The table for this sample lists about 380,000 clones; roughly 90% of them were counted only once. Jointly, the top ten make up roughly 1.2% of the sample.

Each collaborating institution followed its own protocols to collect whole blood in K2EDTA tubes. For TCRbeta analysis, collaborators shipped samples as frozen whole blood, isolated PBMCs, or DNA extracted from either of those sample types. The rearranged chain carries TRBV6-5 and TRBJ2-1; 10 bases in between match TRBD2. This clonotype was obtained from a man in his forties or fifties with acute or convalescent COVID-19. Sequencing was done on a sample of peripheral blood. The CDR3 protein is CASTGTSAYNEQFF. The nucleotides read TGTGCCAGCACGGGGACTAGCGCATACAATGAGCAGTTCTTC.